This T cell receptor (beta chain) was sequenced in a study of T cell responses to AZD1222 COVID-19 vaccine. With regard to this clone: Its antigen is not known.

Produced via immunoSEQ multiplex PCR; TCRdb's table is partial and in-frame only. The sample records about 88,000 clones, about 92% being singletons. Points from the study as a whole: Two AZD1222 administrations were followed by greater Spike-specific TCR breadth and depth. Most donors were white British and more were female, and clonal diversity was possibly underestimated. It was only 6 or 7 AZD1222 recipients who were seropositive at baseline.

This sequence originates from an adult in good health. Specimen: peripheral blood, collected on day 0 of AZD1222 vaccination.

This chain's CDR3 is CASSFAGDGKKLFF. CDR3 in DNA: TGTGCCAGCAGCTTCGCCGGGGACGGGAAAAAACTGTTTTTT. J is TRBJ1-4 and V is TRBV5-4; possible D gene TRBD1, 5 bases. This CDR3 comprises 14 residues. Germline V gives CDR1 SGHNT, CDR2 YYREEE (reference sequence). V was shortened by 2 bases and J by 9 bases, with 14 bases between the two germline ends.